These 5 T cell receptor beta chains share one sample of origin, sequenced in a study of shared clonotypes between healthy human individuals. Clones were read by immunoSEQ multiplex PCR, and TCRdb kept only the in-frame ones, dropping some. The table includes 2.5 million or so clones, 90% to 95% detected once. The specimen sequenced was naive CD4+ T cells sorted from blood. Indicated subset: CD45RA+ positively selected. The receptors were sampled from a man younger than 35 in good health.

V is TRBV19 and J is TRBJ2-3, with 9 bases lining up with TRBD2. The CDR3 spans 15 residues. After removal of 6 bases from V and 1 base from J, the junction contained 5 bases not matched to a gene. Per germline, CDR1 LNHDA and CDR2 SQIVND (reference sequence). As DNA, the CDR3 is TGTGCCAGTAGCGATAGCGGGGGACGCACAGATACGCAGTATTTT. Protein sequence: CASSDSGGRTDTQYF.

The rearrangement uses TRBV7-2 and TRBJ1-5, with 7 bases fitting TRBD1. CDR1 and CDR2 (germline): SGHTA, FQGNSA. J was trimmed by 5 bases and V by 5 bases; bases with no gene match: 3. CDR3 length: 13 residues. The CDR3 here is CASSLQGHQPQHF. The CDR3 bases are TGTGCCAGCAGCCTACAGGGGCATCAGCCCCAGCATTTT.

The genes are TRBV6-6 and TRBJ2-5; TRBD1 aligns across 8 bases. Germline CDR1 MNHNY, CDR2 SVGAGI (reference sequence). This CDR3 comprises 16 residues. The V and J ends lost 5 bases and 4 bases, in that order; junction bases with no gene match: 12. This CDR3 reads CASSAAGQGWRETQYF. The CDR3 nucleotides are TGTGCCAGCAGTGCCGCAGGACAGGGATGGCGAGAGACCCAGTACTTC.

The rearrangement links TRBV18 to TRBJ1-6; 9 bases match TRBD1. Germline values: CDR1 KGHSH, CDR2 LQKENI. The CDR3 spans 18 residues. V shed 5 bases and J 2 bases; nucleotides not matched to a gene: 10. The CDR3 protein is CASSRPGQGMTYNSPLHF. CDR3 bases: TGTGCCAGCTCAAGACCGGGACAGGGTATGACCTATAATTCACCCCTCCACTTT.

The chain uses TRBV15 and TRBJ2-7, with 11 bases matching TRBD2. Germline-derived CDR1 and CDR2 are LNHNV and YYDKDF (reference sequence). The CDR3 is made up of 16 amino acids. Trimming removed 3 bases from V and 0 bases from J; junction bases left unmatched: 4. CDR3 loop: CATSRFTSGGSYEQYF. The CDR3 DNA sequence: TGTGCCACCAGCAGGTTTACTAGCGGGGGCTCCTACGAGCAGTACTTC.